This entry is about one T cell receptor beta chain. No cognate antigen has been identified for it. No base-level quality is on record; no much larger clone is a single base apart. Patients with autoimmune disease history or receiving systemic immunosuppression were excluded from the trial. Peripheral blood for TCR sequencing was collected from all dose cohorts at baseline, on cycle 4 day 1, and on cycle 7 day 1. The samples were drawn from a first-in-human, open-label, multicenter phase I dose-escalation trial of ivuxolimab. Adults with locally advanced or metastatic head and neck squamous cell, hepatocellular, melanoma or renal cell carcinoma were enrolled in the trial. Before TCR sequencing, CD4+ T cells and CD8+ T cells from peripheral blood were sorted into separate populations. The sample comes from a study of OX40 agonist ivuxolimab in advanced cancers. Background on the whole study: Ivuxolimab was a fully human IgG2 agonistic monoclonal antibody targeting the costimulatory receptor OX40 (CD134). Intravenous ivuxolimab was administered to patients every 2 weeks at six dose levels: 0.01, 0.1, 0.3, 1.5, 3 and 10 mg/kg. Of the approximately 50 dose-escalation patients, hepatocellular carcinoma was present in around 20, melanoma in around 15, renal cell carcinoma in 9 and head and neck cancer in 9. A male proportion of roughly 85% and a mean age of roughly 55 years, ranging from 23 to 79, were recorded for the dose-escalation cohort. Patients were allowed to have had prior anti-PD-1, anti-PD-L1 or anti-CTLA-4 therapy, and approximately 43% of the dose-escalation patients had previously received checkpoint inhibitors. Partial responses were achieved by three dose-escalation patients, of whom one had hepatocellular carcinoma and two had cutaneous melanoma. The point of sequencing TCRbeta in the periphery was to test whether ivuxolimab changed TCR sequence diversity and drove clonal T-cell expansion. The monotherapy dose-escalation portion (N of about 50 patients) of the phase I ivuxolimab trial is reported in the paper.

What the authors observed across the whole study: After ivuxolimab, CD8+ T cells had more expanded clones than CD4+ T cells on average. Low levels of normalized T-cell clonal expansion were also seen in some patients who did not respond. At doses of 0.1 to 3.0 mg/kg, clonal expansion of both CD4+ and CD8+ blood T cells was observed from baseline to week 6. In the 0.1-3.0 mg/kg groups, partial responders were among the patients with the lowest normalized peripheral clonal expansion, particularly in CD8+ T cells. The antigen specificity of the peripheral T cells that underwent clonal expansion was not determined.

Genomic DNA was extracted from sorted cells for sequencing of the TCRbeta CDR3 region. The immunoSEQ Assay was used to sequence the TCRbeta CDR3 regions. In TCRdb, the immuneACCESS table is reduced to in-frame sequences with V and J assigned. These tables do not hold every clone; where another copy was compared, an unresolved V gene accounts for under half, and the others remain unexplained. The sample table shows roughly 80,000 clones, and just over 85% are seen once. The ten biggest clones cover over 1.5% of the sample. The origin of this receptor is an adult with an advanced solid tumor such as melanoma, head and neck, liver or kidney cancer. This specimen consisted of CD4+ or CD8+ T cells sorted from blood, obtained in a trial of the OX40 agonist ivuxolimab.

For the CDR3, the sequence is CASSSAGQGAGAFF. The DNA is as follows: TGTGCCAGCAGCTCGGCGGGACAGGGGGCAGGAGCTTTCTTT. This chain joins TRBV7-2 to TRBJ1-1; TRBD1 aligns with 12 central bases. The CDR3 numbers 14 residues from cysteine through phenylalanine. The sequence is cut down to CDR3 DNA, 42 bases in frame from base 1. Clipping removes 4 bases from V and 10 bases from J, with 7 as the unmatched junction base count. For CDR1 and CDR2, the germline V gene lists SGHTA and FQGNSA.